This T cell receptor (beta chain) emerged from a study of cytomegalovirus exposure and HLA in healthy donors. Study-wide findings and caveats: The likely explanation for a cluster of highly shared sequence variants was sequencing artifact. The authors later found most CMV-associated TCR beta chains appeared HLA-restricted.

Concerning this clone itself: Its antigen is still unknown.

The CDR3 loop spans 13 amino acids. Germline assignment: CDR1 GTSNPN and CDR2 SVGIG (reference sequence). V lost 5 bases and J lost 2, with 12 bases in between. The PCR had 60 Vbeta and 13 Jbeta primers. Libraries were prepared by immunoSEQ multiplex PCR; TCRdb keeps only in-frame clonotypes and omits some of them. Of 110,000 to 150,000 clones listed, roughly 80% are singletons. The chain uses TRBV30 and TRBJ1-1; a possible D gene is TRBD1 (5 bases). This TCR was sampled from a woman in her 40s in good health and CMV-seropositive. The sequencing input was PBMCs. The CDR3 sequence is CAWGVDSNTEAFF. The DNA of the CDR3 is TGTGCCTGGGGGGTTGACAGTAACACTGAAGCTTTCTTT.